This T cell receptor beta chain came from a study of OX40 agonist ivuxolimab in advanced cancers. As to this clone: Antigen: not known.

CDR3 length: 14 residues. Germline V gene sequence: CDR1 SGHNT, CDR2 YENEEA. V lost 5 bases and J lost 6; bases outside the gene matches: 3. Clones were read by immunoSEQ multiplex PCR, and TCRdb kept only the in-frame ones, dropping some. The sample consists of roughly 67,000 clones, roughly 86% of them appearing once. Study-wide findings and caveats: Those patients achieving a partial response at 0.1-3.0 mg/kg showed among the lowest clonal expansion.

This receptor was obtained from an adult with an advanced solid tumor such as melanoma, head and neck, liver or kidney cancer. The chain couples TRBV11-3 to TRBJ2-6; 8 nucleotides agree with TRBD1. The sequencing here drew on CD4+ or CD8+ T cells sorted from blood, taken in a trial of the OX40 agonist ivuxolimab. The CDR3 region is CASSQGAEANVLTF. In DNA, the CDR3 is TGTGCCAGCAGCCAGGGGGCGGAGGCCAACGTCCTGACTTTC.